Listed here are 22 T cell receptor beta chains from one sample, sequenced in a study of T cell changes during pregnancy in multiple sclerosis. Sequencing used immunoSEQ multiplex PCR; TCRdb keeps in-frame clones, though not all of them. The sample includes some 29,000 clones, roughly nine tenths of them seen just once. The sequenced sample was CD8+ T cells from peripheral blood mononuclear cells, obtained in the third trimester of pregnancy. These receptor sequences come from a female donor with multiple sclerosis, enrolled in a pregnancy study.

The chain carries TRBV4-1 and TRBJ1-2, with D perhaps TRBD1 (6 bases). The CDR3 spans 15 residues. Trimming stripped 0 bases from V and 5 bases from J, with 13 bases between. Per germline, CDR1 MGHRA and CDR2 YSYEKL. This chain's CDR3 is CASSQEGGGGYGYTF. The CDR3 region has the DNA TGCGCCAGCAGCCAAGAAGGAGGGGGAGGGTATGGCTACACCTTC.

The chain couples TRBV6-6 to TRBJ1-5; D call uncertain. CDR3 length: 13 residues. Trimming cost V 8 bases and J 7 bases, with 15 bases left between them. The germline V gene encodes CDR1 MNHNY and CDR2 SVGAGI (reference sequence). The CDR3: CASGGIKGQPQHF. The CDR3, as DNA: TGTGCCAGCGGAGGGATCAAAGGACAGCCCCAGCATTTT.

This clone was counted many times. The V gene is TRBV6-6, the J gene TRBJ1-4; maybe TRBD1 (6 bases). The CDR3 runs to 13 residues. The V end was cut by 0 bases, the J end by 8 bases, with 7 bases between. Germline V gene lookup returns CDR1 MNHNY and CDR2 SVGAGI (reference sequence). The CDR3 DNA follows: TGTGCCAGCAGTTACTCGACAGGAGAAAAACTGTTTTTT. Translated, it gives CASSYSTGEKLFF.

In DNA, the CDR3 is TGTGCCAGCAGCGTCAGGGGGCGCAGGTACGAGCAGTACTTC. Translation gives CASSVRGRRYEQYF. The V and J genes are TRBV5-8 and TRBJ2-7; 8 nucleotides align to TRBD1. The CDR3 loop spans 14 amino acids. CDR1 is SGHTS, CDR2 YDEGEE, per germline. V was pared by 4 bases and J by 4 bases, with 7 bases of the junction left unmatched.

The chain couples TRBV9 to TRBJ2-5; 8 bases align to TRBD2. After removal of 4 bases from V and 0 bases from J, the junction contained 8 bases not matched to a gene. This CDR3 contains 16 residues. Germline CDR1 reads SGDLS; CDR2 reads YYNGEE. CDR3 sequence reads: CASSPWIAGHQETQYF. CDR3 bases: TGTGCCAGCAGCCCTTGGATAGCGGGGCACCAAGAGACCCAGTACTTC. The full variable domain, rest sourced from reference TRBV9 and TRBJ2-5, is DSGVTQTPKHLITATGQRVTLRCSPRSGDLSVYWYQQSLDQGLQFLIQYYNGEERAKGNILERFSAQQFPDLHSELNLSSLELGDSALYFCASSPWIAGHQETQYFGPGTRLLVL.

This sequence joins TRBV29-1 and TRBJ2-7; maybe TRBD2 (7 bases). The CDR3 totals 13 residues. V lost 5 bases, J lost 3 bases, and 14 bases lay in between. Germline V gene lookup returns CDR1 SQVTM and CDR2 ANQGSEA. DNA for the CDR3: TGCAGCGTTAGGGGGGGCTTAAGCTACGAGCAGTACTTC. It specifies CSVRGGLSYEQYF.

This chain uses TRBV19 with TRBJ1-2, with TRBD1 as a possible D gene (5 bases). The CDR3 spans 14 residues. V was clipped by 7 bases and J by 8 bases, with 20 bases between them. Germline V CDR1 and CDR2: LNHDA, SQIVND (reference sequence). The CDR3 coding sequence is TGTGCCAGTACAGGGCCCTCAGACCTTATGGGCTACACCTTC. It codes for CASTGPSDLMGYTF.

This chain links TRBV7-9 with TRBJ2-7; TRBD2 is a possible D gene (6 bases). V lost 2 bases and J 6 bases, leaving 14 bases between the germline ends. The CDR3 covers 14 residues. Germline V gives CDR1 SEHNR, CDR2 FQNEAQ (reference sequence). The CDR3 nucleotides read TGTGCCAGCAGCTTAATTATTGGGGAGGCCGAGCAGTACTTC. Residues: CASSLIIGEAEQYF. Looking up the rest from reference TRBV7-9 and TRBJ2-7 gives the full variable domain: DTGVSQNPRHKITKRGQNVTFRCDPISEHNRLYWYRQTLGQGPEFLTYFQNEAQLEKSRLLSDRFSAERPKGSFSTLEIQRTEQGDSAMYLCASSLIIGEAEQYFGPGTRLTVT.

This chain joins TRBV5-4 and TRBJ2-5; a weak D match, TRBD2 (6 bases). This CDR3 is 16 amino acids long. From germline, CDR1 is SGHNT and CDR2 YYREEE (reference sequence). V was shortened by 0 bases and J by 2 bases, with 14 bases between the two germline ends. The CDR3 region is CASSLGRGGIQETQYF. CDR3 DNA: TGTGCCAGCAGCTTGGGCCGGGGAGGCATTCAAGAGACCCAGTACTTC.

The gene calls are TRBV5-1 and TRBJ2-7; D is unclear. Trimming pared 5 bases from V and 0 bases from J, leaving 9 bases between. The CDR3 has 13 amino acids. The germline V gene has CDR1 SGHRS and CDR2 YFSETQ. DNA of the CDR3: TGCGCCAGCAGGTTATCTAGCTCCTACGAGCAGTACTTC. It translates to CASRLSSSYEQYF.

The chain is built from TRBV2 and TRBJ1-4; D is possibly TRBD1 (6 bases). This CDR3 is built from 13 residues. V was clipped by 6 bases and J by 5 bases, with 10 bases between them. In germline, CDR1 is SNHLY, CDR2 FYNNEI. This CDR3 reads CASRDRSNEKLFF. The CDR3 DNA sequence: TGTGCCAGCAGGGACAGATCAAATGAAAAACTGTTTTTT. Complete variable domain (other parts from reference TRBV2 and TRBJ1-4): EPEVTQTPSHQVTQMGQEVILRCVPISNHLYFYWYRQILGQKVEFLVSFYNNEISEKSEIFDDQFSVERPDGSNFTLKIRSTKLEDSAMYFCASRDRSNEKLFFGSGTQLSVL.

CDR3: CASSQEPGGGPDTQYF. The CDR3 DNA sequence: TGTGCCAGCAGCCAAGAGCCGGGGGGGGGCCCAGATACGCAGTATTTT. The chain has TRBV4-2 and TRBJ2-3; 8 positions match TRBD2. Germline values: CDR1 LGHNA, CDR2 YNFKEQ. The ends lost 0 bases at V and 4 bases at J; junction bases unmatched: 6. This CDR3 comprises 16 residues.

The table lists this clone with a count of one. The rearrangement uses TRBV7-9 and TRBJ2-5; 8 bases map to TRBD1. Per the germline V gene, CDR1 is SEHNR and CDR2 is FQNEAQ (reference sequence). This CDR3 region has 14 residues. With V trimmed by 5 bases and J by 5 bases, 7 bases remained unmatched. The CDR3 loop reads CASSEGQGRETQYF. The CDR3 bases are TGTGCCAGCAGCGAAGGACAGGGTAGGGAGACCCAGTACTTC.

This clone was observed a single time. The V gene is TRBV7-9, the J gene TRBJ2-1; tentatively, D is TRBD2 (6 bases). The CDR3 is 13 amino acids. Germline values: CDR1 SEHNR, CDR2 FQNEAQ (reference sequence). Between the trimmed V and J ends, which lost 4 bases and 8 bases, there was a span of 12 bases. The CDR3 reads CASSSPWGDEQFF. The CDR3 DNA reads as TGTGCCAGCAGCTCCCCTTGGGGGGATGAGCAGTTCTTC.

V usage is TRBV6-4 and J usage is TRBJ2-2; D call uncertain. Germline CDR1 MRHNA, CDR2 SNTAGT. There are 14 residues in the CDR3. Trimming took 0 bases from V and 5 from J, leaving 7 bases between them. The CDR3 reads CASSDSLETGELFF. The CDR3 DNA follows: TGTGCCAGCAGTGACTCCCTCGAGACCGGGGAGCTGTTTTTT.

The genes are TRBV5-8 and TRBJ1-1, with TRBD1 as a possible D gene (6 bases). This CDR3 region has 13 residues. V lost 5 bases and J 4 bases, leaving 12 bases between the germline ends. Germline CDR1 reads SGHTS; CDR2 reads YDEGEE. DNA for the CDR3: TGTGCCAGCAGATTACAGGGTGTCACTGAAGCTTTCTTT. It is translated as CASRLQGVTEAFF.

The CDR3 bases are TGTGCCAGTAGTACCCAACGGACTCTGAACACTGAAGCTTTCTTT. This sequence encodes CASSTQRTLNTEAFF. The genes are TRBV19 and TRBJ1-1; unclear D gene. This CDR3 contains 15 residues. The V end was cut by 4 bases, the J end by 0 bases, with 12 bases between. Germline CDR1 and CDR2: LNHDA and SQIVND (reference sequence).

The V call is TRBV5-4, the J call TRBJ2-3; 9 bases line up with TRBD2. This CDR3 is 15 amino acids long. Germline-derived CDR1 and CDR2 are SGHNT and YYREEE (reference sequence). V shed 4 bases, J shed 2 bases, and the junction held 5 bases outside the gene matches. CDR3 nucleotides: TGTGCCAGCAGCCGGCGGGAGGGGTCCACAGATACGCAGTATTTT. This sequence encodes CASSRREGSTDTQYF.

The chain recombines TRBV28 with TRBJ2-1; 10 bases align to TRBD1. The CDR3 length is 14 residues. The V gene's germline CDR1 is MDHEN and CDR2 SYDVKM. With 5 bases clipped from V and 8 bases from J, the junction kept 6 bases outside the gene matches. CDR3 sequence reads: CASSLGTGEDEQFF. CDR3 nucleotide sequence: TGTGCCAGCAGTCTAGGGACAGGGGAAGATGAGCAGTTCTTC.

V and J are TRBV6-1 and TRBJ2-1; no clear D. The CDR3 is 16 residues long. Germline-derived CDR1 and CDR2 are MNHNS and SASEGT. V lost 4 bases, J lost 0 bases, and 13 bases lay in between. CDR3 sequence (DNA): TGTGCCAGCAGTGCTATTCGGGTTGGCTCCTACAATGAGCAGTTCTTC. The encoded protein is CASSAIRVGSYNEQFF.

The chain carries TRBV11-2 and TRBJ2-7; 7 bases align to TRBD2. V gave up 5 bases and J gave up 0 bases; unmatched junction bases: 10. The CDR3 is 16 residues long. Germline CDR1 and CDR2: SGHAT and FQNNGV. The CDR3 region is CASSPKAGRSSYEQYF. DNA for the CDR3: TGTGCCAGCAGCCCAAAAGCGGGAAGAAGCTCCTACGAGCAGTACTTC.

This clone was counted once. This sequence joins TRBV13 and TRBJ2-1; 11 bases agree with TRBD2. V was clipped by 1 base and J by 8 bases; unmatched bases: 4. The CDR3 sequence is 15 residues long. Per germline, CDR1 PRHDT and CDR2 FYEKMQ (reference sequence). CDR3 coding DNA: TGTGCCAGCAGCTTAGCTAGCGGGAGGTTCGATGAGCAGTTCTTC. Amino acids: CASSLASGRFDEQFF.